This T cell receptor (beta chain) derives from a study of tumor-infiltrating lymphocytes in primary liver carcinoma. Study-wide results and limits: A significantly higher top-250-clone fraction was found in tumors than in blood (p = 0.039).

The source material, about 18-31 mg of unsorted bulk tissue, was used to co-extract RNA and DNA. The study enrolled treatment-naive patients with chronic HBV infection. The CDR3 loop spans 12 amino acids. Trimming left V 4 bases short and J 5 bases short, with 8 bases between. Looked up from germline, CDR1 is MNHNS and CDR2 is SASEGT. This clonotype occurred many times. The antigen is undetermined. A constant-region primer primed TCR beta cDNA synthesis from about 0.45 ug of total RNA. Library construction for TCR beta comprised three nested multiplex PCR rounds performed with slightly modified ARM-PCR. A C-beta reverse primer was combined with TRBV1-TRBV30 forward primers in the first two PCR rounds, and each round had 10 cycles. Each CDR3 protein is one row after TCRdb ran MiXCR on the multiplex PCR reads. Of about 37,000 distinct CDR3 sequences in the sample, roughly 75% were seen once.

The V and J genes are TRBV6-1 and TRBJ1-2; D uncertain. The receptor comes from a man aged 35 to 55 with primary liver carcinoma and hepatitis B virus infection. Sequencing was carried out using tumor-adjacent normal liver tissue. The CDR3 coding sequence is TGTGCCAGCAGTGCCCCCCTATATGGCTACACCTTC. This gives the protein CASSAPLYGYTF.